The present T cell receptor (beta chain) was sequenced within a study of cytomegalovirus exposure and HLA in healthy donors. Study-level findings and limits: A few V segments could not be told apart, such as TRBV6-2 and TRBV6-3, and were left out. Listed as cytomegalovirus-associated were approximately 160 TCR beta chains. Trimming of TCR beta V- and J-genes showed a link, identified in a later analysis, to a missense DCLRE1C variant.

On this clone itself: Its antigen is undetermined.

Trimming at V came to 8 bases and at J to 6 bases, leaving 11 bases not matched to a gene. The CDR3 totals 16 residues. Germline CDR1 is MNHEY and CDR2 is SMNVEV (reference sequence). This PCR relied on a set of 60 Vbeta primers and 13 Jbeta primers. Method: immunoSEQ multiplex PCR; TCRdb's copy keeps in-frame clones and lacks some. The sample lists more than 85,000 clones, nearly 70% seen once, with more than 13% in the top ten. The V call is TRBV27, the J call TRBJ2-4, with 12 bases aligning to TRBD2. The sequenced sample consisted of PBMCs. The sequence came from a woman in her forties or fifties in good health and CMV-seropositive. Here the CDR3 reads CASGTLAGGRGNIQYF. CDR3 coding DNA: TGTGCCAGCGGTACACTAGCGGGAGGACGGGGAAACATTCAGTACTTC.